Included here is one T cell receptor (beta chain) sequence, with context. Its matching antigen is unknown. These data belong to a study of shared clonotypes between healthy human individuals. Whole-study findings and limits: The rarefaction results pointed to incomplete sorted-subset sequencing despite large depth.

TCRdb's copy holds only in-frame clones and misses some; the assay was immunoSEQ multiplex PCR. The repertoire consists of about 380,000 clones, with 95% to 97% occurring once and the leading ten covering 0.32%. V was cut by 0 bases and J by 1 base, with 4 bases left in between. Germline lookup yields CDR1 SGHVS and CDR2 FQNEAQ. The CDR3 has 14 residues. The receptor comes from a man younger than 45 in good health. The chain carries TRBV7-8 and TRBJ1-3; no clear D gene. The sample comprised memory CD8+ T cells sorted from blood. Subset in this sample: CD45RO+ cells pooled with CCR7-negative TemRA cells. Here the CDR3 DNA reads TGTGCCAGCAGCTTAGCAGTATCTGGAAACACCATATATTTT. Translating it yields CASSLAVSGNTIYF.